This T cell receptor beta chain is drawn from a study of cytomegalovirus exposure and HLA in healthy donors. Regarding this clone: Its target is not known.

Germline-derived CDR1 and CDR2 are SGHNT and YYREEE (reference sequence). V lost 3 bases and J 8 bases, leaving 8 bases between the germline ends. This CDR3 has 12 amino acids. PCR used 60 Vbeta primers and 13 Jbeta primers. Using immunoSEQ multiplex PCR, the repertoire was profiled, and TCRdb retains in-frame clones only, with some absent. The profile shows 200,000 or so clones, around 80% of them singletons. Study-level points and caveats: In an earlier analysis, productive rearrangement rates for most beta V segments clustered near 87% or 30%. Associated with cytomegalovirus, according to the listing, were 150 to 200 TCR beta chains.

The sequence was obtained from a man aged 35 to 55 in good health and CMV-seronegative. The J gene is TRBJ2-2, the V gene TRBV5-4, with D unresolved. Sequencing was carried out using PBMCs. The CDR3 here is CASSSVIGELFF. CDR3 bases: TGTGCCAGCAGCTCCGTAATAGGGGAGCTGTTTTTT.